Listed below are T cell receptor beta chains from one sample, sequenced in a study of T cells in Graves' hyperthyroidism and ophthalmopathy. TCRdb used MiXCR to reprocess the multiplex PCR reads, holding one entry per CDR3 protein. In the table there are around 400,000 distinct CDR3 sequences, approximately 25% of which are singletons. Input material: blood. The receptors shown here come from a man in his fifties or sixties with Graves' hyperthyroidism. The CDR3 runs from the conserved cysteine through the conserved F or W. The D gene is left open where the match is weak. Size values are once, few and many counts, or a class for expanded clones, and some rows have none.

D	length	size	J	V	DNA	CDR3
.	16	.	TRBJ1-4	TRBV5-5	TGTGCCAGCAGCTACCTTATTCCGGGACAAAATGAAAAACTGTTTTTT	CASSYLIPGQNEKLFF
.	12	many	TRBJ2-7	TRBV20-1	TGCAGTGCCGAGGACAATTTTTACGAGCAGTACTTC	CSAEDNFYEQYF
.	13	many	TRBJ2-7	TRBV2	TGTGCCAGCAGTTGGACCCCCGGCAACGAGCAGTACTTC	CASSWTPGNEQYF
.	13	.	TRBJ1-5	TRBV3-1	TGTGCCAGCAGCTCCCTCGCGGGGGAGCCCCAGCATTTT	CASSSLAGEPQHF
.	14	.	TRBJ2-2	TRBV11-3	TGTGCCAGCAGCTTAGATCAAGTCACCGGGGAGCTGTTTTTT	CASSLDQVTGELFF
.	13	few	TRBJ2-2	TRBV7-3	TGTGCCAGCAGCCCGACAAACACCGGGGAGCTGTTTTTT	CASSPTNTGELFF
TRBD1	17	few	TRBJ1-2	TRBV12-5	TGTGCCATTCAGGACGGGGACAGGGGCTACACTAACTATGGCTACACCTTC	CAIQDGDRGYTNYGYTF
TRBD2	16	.	TRBJ2-5	TRBV7-2	TGTGCCAGCAGCCCCCTGGGACTAGCGGGACAAGAGACCCAGTACTTC	CASSPLGLAGQETQYF
.	11	few	TRBJ2-1	TRBV6-1	TGTGCCAGCAGGTTGACAGATGAGCAGTTCTTC	CASRLTDEQFF
.	14	many	TRBJ2-4	TRBV12-3/TRBV12-4	TGTGCCAGCAGCCGCGGACTAGCCAAAAACATTCAGTACTTC	CASSRGLAKNIQYF
.	13	.	TRBJ2-7	TRBV28	TGTGCCAGCCAGTGGAGGGAATCCTACGAGCAGTACTTC	CASQWRESYEQYF
TRBD2	15	.	TRBJ2-7	TRBV5-1	TGCGCCAGCAGCTTACTAGCGGGAGCCCTCTACGAGCAGTACTTC	CASSLLAGALYEQYF
TRBD1	15	few	TRBJ1-1	TRBV28	TGTGCCAGCAGAATCTCGAGGGGGCGAACCCCTGAAGCTTTCTTT	CASRISRGRTPEAFF
.	15	many	TRBJ1-5	TRBV28	TGTGCCAGCAGCCAGGGACACAATAGCAATCAGCCCCAGCATTTT	CASSQGHNSNQPQHF
.	13	.	TRBJ1-2	TRBV11-1	TGTGCCAGCAGCTTAGTCTTGCAGGGGAGCTACACCTTC	CASSLVLQGSYTF
.	15	.	TRBJ2-1	TRBV29-1	TGCAGCGTTGTTTATGTGGGAGGGGGGCGGAATGAGCAGTTCTTC	CSVVYVGGGRNEQFF
TRBD2	13	.	TRBJ2-5	TRBV19	TGTGCCAGTAGTATGGGGACTAGCGGGACCCAGTACTTC	CASSMGTSGTQYF
.	13	many	TRBJ2-5	TRBV28	TGTGCCAGCAGTTTATATCGGCGGGAGACCCAGTACTTC	CASSLYRRETQYF
.	12	.	TRBJ2-5	TRBV28	TGTGCCAGCAACACGGACTCCTGGACCCAGTACTTC	CASNTDSWTQYF
.	17	.	TRBJ2-3	TRBV10-3	TGTGCCATCAGGCCCCAGGGGGGCGAGGGGTACACAGATACGCAGTATTTT	CAIRPQGGEGYTDTQYF
.	16	few	TRBJ2-1	TRBV5-1	TGCGCCAGCAGCTTGGGGGACGGAGGGTCCTACAATGAGCAGTTCTTC	CASSLGDGGSYNEQFF
TRBD2	15	many	TRBJ2-7	TRBV11-2	TGTGCCAGCAGCTTAGGAGCTAGCGGGAGCTACGAGCAGTACTTC	CASSLGASGSYEQYF
.	12	many	TRBJ2-4	TRBV27	TGTGCCAGCAGTTCTAAGGGAGACATTCAGTACTTC	CASSSKGDIQYF
.	12	few	TRBJ1-2	TRBV5-6	TGTGCCAGCAGCCTTGACGACTATGGCTACACCTTC	CASSLDDYGYTF
.	18	.	TRBJ1-1	TRBV7-2	TGTGCCAGCAGCTCCCTCCGGCAGGGAAAAGATTGGGACACTGAAGCTTTCTTT	CASSSLRQGKDWDTEAFF
.	15	few	TRBJ1-2	TRBV11-3	TGTGCCAGCAGCCAGGGCGTCGGGGTTCACTATGGCTACACCTTC	CASSQGVGVHYGYTF
.	13	.	TRBJ2-1	TRBV9	TGTGCCAGCAGCGTAGCAGAGTACAATGAGCAGTTCTTC	CASSVAEYNEQFF
TRBD1	14	.	TRBJ1-5	TRBV20-1	TGCAGTGCTAGTAGGGGGCGCTTGGATCAGCCCCAGCATTTT	CSASRGRLDQPQHF
.	13	many	TRBJ2-7	TRBV7-9	TGTGCCAGCAGCCCCTCTGGACGGTACGAGCAGTACTTC	CASSPSGRYEQYF
TRBD2	14	.	TRBJ2-7	TRBV20-1	TGCAGTGCTACCCCCCTAGCGGGCTCCTACGAGCAGTACTTC	CSATPLAGSYEQYF
.	17	once	TRBJ2-5	TRBV5-5	TGTGCCAGCAGCTTGTCCCCGGGACGATTGACCAAAGAGACCCAGTACTTC	CASSLSPGRLTKETQYF
TRBD2	15	.	TRBJ2-1	TRBV6-1	TGTGCCAGCGTGGAAGCGGGAGGGCCTTCATCTGAGCAGTTCTTC	CASVEAGGPSSEQFF
.	12	few	TRBJ1-1	TRBV29-1	TGCAGCGTTGAGGGGGGACTACCTGAAGCTTTCTTT	CSVEGGLPEAFF
.	13	few	TRBJ2-1	TRBV12-3/TRBV12-4	TGTGCCAGCAGTTCTAGGGTCAAGGGTGAGCAGTTCTTC	CASSSRVKGEQFF
.	14	.	TRBJ1-2	TRBV7-2	TGTGCCAGCAGCTTAGATGGGGCCTACTATGGCTACACCTTC	CASSLDGAYYGYTF
.	16	.	TRBJ2-1	TRBV27	TGTGCCAGCAGTCCCACATCCAGAGGGCCAGGAAATGAGCAGTTCTTC	CASSPTSRGPGNEQFF
.	14	few	TRBJ1-4	TRBV20-1	TGCAGTGCTAGACGGGCTGCAACTAATGAAAAACTGTTTTTT	CSARRAATNEKLFF
TRBD2	16	few	TRBJ2-3	TRBV4-1	TGCGCCAGCAGCCAAGACCACGGGACTAGCCCAGATACGCAGTATTTT	CASSQDHGTSPDTQYF
TRBD1	13	many	TRBJ1-2	TRBV29-1	TGCAGCGTTGAAGGGGACAGGGGGGATGGCTACACCTTC	CSVEGDRGDGYTF
TRBD2	15	few	TRBJ2-7	TRBV6-1	TGTGCCAGCAGTAGCGGACTAGCGGGAGTGTTCGAGCAGTACTTC	CASSSGLAGVFEQYF
.	13	.	TRBJ1-1	TRBV7-6	TGTGCCAGCAGCTTCACCGTGAACACTGAAGCTTTCTTT	CASSFTVNTEAFF
TRBD2	15	.	TRBJ2-7	TRBV30	TGTGCCTGGAGTGGATGGCGGGGGTTCTCCTACGAGCAGTACTTC	CAWSGWRGFSYEQYF
TRBD2	16	few	TRBJ2-5	TRBV5-5	TGTGCCAGCAGCCCTCTTAGCGGGTCGCCACAAGAGACCCAGTACTTC	CASSPLSGSPQETQYF
.	15	.	TRBJ1-2	TRBV10-3	TGTGCCATCAGTTCATCCGAAGCTCTGGGGCTCGGCTACACCTTC	CAISSSEALGLGYTF
.	16	.	TRBJ2-7	TRBV5-1	TGCGCCAGCAGCTTGCGGGGGCCCCCCCAACAATACGAGCAGTACTTC	CASSLRGPPQQYEQYF
.	15	many	TRBJ1-1	TRBV6-1	TGTGCCAGCAGTCCGCAAGCCGAAGGAGGTACTGAAGCTTTCTTT	CASSPQAEGGTEAFF
TRBD1	17	few	TRBJ1-2	TRBV7-9	TGTGCCAGCAGCTTCCATCTGGGACAGGGGGCAGGCTATGGCTACACCTTC	CASSFHLGQGAGYGYTF